This T cell receptor (beta chain) was sequenced during a study of T-cell reconstitution after alpha-beta-depleted transplantation in children. Notes on the study in general: It was newly produced T cells that mostly accounted for T-cell counts and diversity one year after transplant. Reported findings indicate that, about two months after transplant, alpha-beta T cells came from several hundred expanded clones, which were derived from non-depleted graft cells. At day 60, the high TCRbeta diversity found in some patients originated from recipient T cells and thymic progenitors that had survived.

This clonotype was detected ten times or more. Its antigen remains unknown. Germline assignment: CDR1 LGHNA and CDR2 YNFKEQ. With V trimmed by 4 bases and J by 6 bases, 2 bases remained unmatched. The CDR3 covers 12 residues. TCRbeta library construction was performed incorporating unique molecular identifiers. TCRdb independently ran MiXCR on the PCR reads; one entry per CDR3 protein. This table has fewer than 350,000 distinct CDR3 sequences, about 7.3% appearing once. This sequence joins TRBV4-2 and TRBJ1-1; 7 nucleotides agree with TRBD1. The sequencing here drew on peripheral blood, taken 360 days after TCRalphabeta/CD19-depleted stem cell transplant. This TCR was sampled from a female patient under 10 years old who had a stem cell transplant for Fanconi anemia, so the T cells may come from the graft donor. The CDR3 here is CASSPGTAEAFF. The CDR3 nucleotides read TGTGCCAGCAGCCCGGGGACAGCTGAAGCTTTCTTT.